Listed here are 13 T cell receptor beta chains from one sample, sequenced in a study of CD8+ T cells in alopecia areata (dated by TCRdb to the late 2010s). Preparation of the library involved the immunoSEQ multiplex PCR assay. RNA was extracted from all samples and reverse transcribed into cDNA as template for TCR sequencing. TCRdb holds this immuneACCESS table with in-frame rearrangements only. Some clones are missing; in checked studies, unresolved V genes explain under half, and the rest has no known cause. The sample has 140,000 to 150,000 clones on record, about three fifths of them singletons. About 38% of the sample belongs to the ten largest clones. Sequencing input: CD8+ T cells sorted from blood. The source of these receptors is a human donor in good health.

This clone was counted between two and nine times. This CDR3 is CSVVSGRIGEQYF. The CDR3 DNA reads as TGCAGCGTTGTGAGCGGGAGAATCGGTGAGCAGTACTTC. The chain recombines TRBV29-1 with TRBJ2-7, with 8 bases aligning to TRBD2. The CDR3 spans 13 residues. Germline CDR1 is SQVTM and CDR2 is ANQGSEA. The V and J ends lost 4 bases and 7 bases, in that order; junction bases with no gene match: 9.

The V call is TRBV7-6, the J call TRBJ2-2; unclear D gene. Trimming pared 2 bases from V and 8 bases from J, leaving 6 bases between. This CDR3 is built from 12 residues. CDR1 and CDR2 from the germline V gene are SGHVS and FNYEAQ. DNA for the CDR3: TGTGCCAGCAGCTTACGTGCGGGGGAGCTGTTTTTT. Its translation: CASSLRAGELFF.

This chain uses TRBV27 with TRBJ2-7, with TRBD2 identical over 10 bases. Losses at the gene ends were 5 bases for V and 3 bases for J; bases not matched to a gene: 7. Germline CDR1 is MNHEY and CDR2 is SMNVEV (reference sequence). The length of the CDR3 is 15 residues. The chain's CDR3 is CASSLLSGRGYEQYF. The DNA for the CDR3 is TGTGCCAGCAGTCTCCTAAGCGGGAGGGGCTACGAGCAGTACTTC.

The CDR3 bases are TGCAGCGTTGAAGAGGAATTCAGCACAGATACGCAGTATTTT. Its translation: CSVEEEFSTDTQYF. V usage is TRBV29-1 and J usage is TRBJ2-3; D is uncertain. This CDR3 contains 14 residues. Germline CDR1 and CDR2: SQVTM and ANQGSEA. Trimming cost V 0 bases and J 0 bases, with 7 bases left between them.

The chain employs TRBV29-1 and TRBJ2-1, with D unresolved. The ends were cut back, 4 bases at V and 5 bases at J, with 15 bases in the middle. Germline lookup yields CDR1 SQVTM and CDR2 ANQGSEA. The CDR3 has 14 amino acids. DNA of the CDR3: TGCAGCGTTGGTTGGATTAACAATAACAATGAGCAGTTCTTC. This sequence encodes CSVGWINNNNEQFF.

This clone was seen only a few times. This chain connects TRBV30 to TRBJ1-1; D remains unclear. This CDR3 comprises 15 residues. Germline V CDR1 and CDR2: GTSNPN, SVGIG (reference sequence). The V and J ends lost 2 bases and 5 bases respectively, with 18 bases between them. As DNA, the CDR3 is TGTGCCTGGAGTAGTTACTACGGGCAAGGGACTGAAGCTTTCTTT. Translated, it gives CAWSSYYGQGTEAFF.

The chain combines TRBV11-2 with TRBJ2-7, with 12 positions matching TRBD2. Germline CDR1 and CDR2: SGHAT and FQNNGV. V shed 3 bases, J shed 4 bases, and the junction held 16 bases outside the gene matches. This CDR3 has 19 amino acids. CDR3 nucleotide sequence: TGTGCCAGCAGCTTGGGTCGGGACCGATGGACTAGCGGGACTTACGAGCAGTACTTC. It encodes CASSLGRDRWTSGTYEQYF.

The chain has TRBV29-1 and TRBJ2-4; possible D gene TRBD2, 5 bases. The CDR3 extends over 13 amino acids. The V gene's germline CDR1 is SQVTM and CDR2 ANQGSEA. V was clipped by 7 bases and J by 0 bases, with 10 bases between them. CDR3 loop: CSAVGVAKNIQYF. The CDR3 DNA sequence: TGCAGCGCTGTGGGAGTAGCCAAAAACATTCAGTACTTC.

On this clone: Different DNA sequences within this sample yield the same CDR3. V gene TRBV29-1 combines with J gene TRBJ2-1, with TRBD2 matching over 8 bases. The germline V gene encodes CDR1 SQVTM and CDR2 ANQGSEA. V lost 7 bases to trimming and J lost 3 bases; unmatched junction nucleotides: 8. The CDR3 is 14 residues long. In nucleotides, the CDR3 is TGCAGCGGGGATGGTCTAGCGGGCTACAATGAGCAGTTCTTC. Its translation: CSGDGLAGYNEQFF.

This clone was seen a handful of times. The chain recombines TRBV29-1 with TRBJ2-5; 7 nucleotides agree with TRBD1. The CDR3 runs to 15 residues. The V segment lost 5 bases and the J segment 3 bases; nucleotides outside the gene matches: 12. Looked up from germline, CDR1 is SQVTM and CDR2 is ANQGSEA. CDR3 coding DNA: TGCAGCGTTATCCCTCTTAACCAGGGGGAAGAGACCCAGTACTTC. It is translated as CSVIPLNQGEETQYF. Variable domain in full (rest from reference TRBV29-1 and TRBJ2-5): SAVISQKPSRDICQRGTSLTIQCQVDSQVTMMFWYRQQPGQSLTLIATANQGSEATYESGFVIDKFPISRPNLTFSTLTVSNMSPEDSSIYLCSVIPLNQGEETQYFGPGTRLLVL.

This chain links TRBV9 with TRBJ1-1; tentatively, D is TRBD1 (5 bases). Germline V CDR1 and CDR2: SGDLS, YYNGEE. The CDR3 covers 13 residues. Between the trimmed V and J ends, which lost 4 bases and 3 bases, there was a span of 10 bases. CDR3 nucleotide sequence: TGTGCCAGCAGCTCCTCGACAGACACTGAAGCTTTCTTT. Translated: CASSSSTDTEAFF.

The V and J genes are TRBV27 and TRBJ2-1, with D possibly called TRBD1 or TRBD2 (5 bases each). This CDR3 is 14 amino acids long. The germline V and J ends were trimmed by 6 bases and 9 bases, with 18 bases remaining between them. Germline CDR1 and CDR2: MNHEY and SMNVEV (reference sequence). The CDR3 DNA reads as TGTGCCAGCAGAACGGGGCTAGTGGGCCGTGAGCAGTTCTTC. This translates into CASRTGLVGREQFF.

In its sample, this clone was seen a few times. The V and J genes are TRBV2 and TRBJ2-3; possibly TRBD1 or TRBD2 for D (6 bases each). This CDR3 has 16 residues. The V end lost 4 bases, the J end lost 2 bases, and 16 bases lay between the germline ends. Germline values: CDR1 SNHLY, CDR2 FYNNEI. The CDR3 DNA is TGTGCCAGCAGTGTTCGCGGCGGGACAATCACAGATACGCAGTATTTT. Protein product: CASSVRGGTITDTQYF. Variable domain in full (rest from reference TRBV2 and TRBJ2-3): EPEVTQTPSHQVTQMGQEVILRCVPISNHLYFYWYRQILGQKVEFLVSFYNNEISEKSEIFDDQFSVERPDGSNFTLKIRSTKLEDSAMYFCASSVRGGTITDTQYFGPGTRLTVL.